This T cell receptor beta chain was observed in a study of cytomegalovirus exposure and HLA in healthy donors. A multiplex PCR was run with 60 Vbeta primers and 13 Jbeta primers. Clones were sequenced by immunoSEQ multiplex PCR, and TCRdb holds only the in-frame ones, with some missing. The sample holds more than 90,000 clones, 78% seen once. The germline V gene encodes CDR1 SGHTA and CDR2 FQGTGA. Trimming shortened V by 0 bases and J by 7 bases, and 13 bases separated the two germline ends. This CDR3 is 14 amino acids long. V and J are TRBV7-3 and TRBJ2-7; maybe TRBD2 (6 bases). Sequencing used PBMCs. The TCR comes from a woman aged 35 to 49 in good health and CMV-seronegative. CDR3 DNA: TGTGCCAGCAGCTTAACGTCGGGGGTGGGTGAGCAGTACTTC. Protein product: CASSLTSGVGEQYF. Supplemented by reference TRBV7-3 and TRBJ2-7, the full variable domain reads GAGVSQTPSNKVTEKGKYVELRCDPISGHTALYWYRQSLGQGPEFLIYFQGTGAADDSGLPNDRFFAVRPEGSVSTLKIQRTERGDSAVYLCASSLTSGVGEQYFGPGTRLTVT.